The T cell receptor beta chain under discussion was sequenced for a study of T cell responses to AZD1222 COVID-19 vaccine. Study-level results: Vaccine-related CD4 TCRs covered spike, predominating at 160-218 and 743-854. Donors, mostly white British, included more females; clonal diversity was possibly underestimated.

As regards this clone: The target antigen is unknown.

Pooling covered second doses at about 4 or about 12 weeks. Trimming cost V 6 bases and J 3 bases, with 8 bases left between them. Germline CDR1 reads KGHDR; CDR2 reads SFDVKD. This CDR3 region has 14 residues. Repertoires were generated with immunoSEQ multiplex PCR, while TCRdb's copy carries only in-frame clones and drops some. The sample lists tens of thousands of clones; roughly 89% were seen once. This sequence joins TRBV24-1 and TRBJ1-6; the D gene is possibly TRBD1 (6 bases). The sequences come from peripheral blood, collected 28 days after the second AZD1222 dose. This sequence was found in an adult who received the AZD1222 COVID-19 vaccine. CDR3 bases: TGTGCCACCAGTCAGGGGTTCTATAATTCACCCCTCCACTTT. It encodes CATSQGFYNSPLHF.